This T cell receptor (beta chain) stems from a study of blood T cell repertoires in COVID-19. Study overall: The origin of the acute and convalescent COVID-19 samples was the United States, Italy and Spain. In each case, the material was cDNA or gDNA derived from T cells, B-cell-depleted T cells, or PBMCs.

As originally analysed: Quantification of nucleated cells was approximated via reference gene primer amplification. Data came from immunoSEQ multiplex PCR; TCRdb stores just in-frame clones and leaves some out. From that table come the V and J calls and clone size; the DNA was used to work out D and trimming. The repertoire holds around 220,000 clones, with approximately 80% as singletons. Sequenced input: peripheral blood. This TCR was recovered from a woman older than 75 with COVID-19, enrolled during active disease.

The CDR3: CASSPYTGSNSPLHF. DNA of the CDR3: TGTGCCAGCAGTCCCTACACAGGGTCCAATTCACCCCTCCACTTT. The V and J genes are TRBV28 and TRBJ1-6; tentatively, D is TRBD1 (6 bases). Germline lookup yields CDR1 MDHEN and CDR2 SYDVKM. Between the trimmed V and J ends, which lost 5 bases and 7 bases, there was a span of 15 bases. The CDR3 runs 15 residues.